This TCR beta chain was identified during a study of CD8+ T cells in alopecia areata. Study-wide findings and caveats: Within the top 100, expanded CD8+ clones significantly decreased with tofacitinib, as did scalp clonality.

As for treatment: oral pan-JAK inhibitor, 5-10 mg twice daily. Germline CDR1 reads SGHRS; CDR2 reads YFSETQ. Trimming removed 1 base from V and 1 base from J, with 2 bases in between. The CDR3 length is 12 residues. On this clone itself: Its antigen is unknown. Other DNA sequences in this specimen translate into the identical CDR3.

cDNA serving as the sequencing template came from extracted, reverse transcribed RNA. Sequencing was performed with immunoSEQ multiplex PCR; in TCRdb, only in-frame clones are kept and a portion is missing. The sample includes over 150,000 clones, approximately 62% of them seen just once. The V gene is TRBV5-1, the J gene TRBJ2-5; D is ambiguous. This TCR was recovered from a human donor with alopecia areata. Sample: CD4+ T cells sorted from blood, taken at week 24, from a patient treated with tofacitinib. The chain's CDR3 is CASSLFQETQYF. CDR3 nucleotides: TGCGCCAGCAGCTTGTTCCAAGAGACCCAGTACTTC.